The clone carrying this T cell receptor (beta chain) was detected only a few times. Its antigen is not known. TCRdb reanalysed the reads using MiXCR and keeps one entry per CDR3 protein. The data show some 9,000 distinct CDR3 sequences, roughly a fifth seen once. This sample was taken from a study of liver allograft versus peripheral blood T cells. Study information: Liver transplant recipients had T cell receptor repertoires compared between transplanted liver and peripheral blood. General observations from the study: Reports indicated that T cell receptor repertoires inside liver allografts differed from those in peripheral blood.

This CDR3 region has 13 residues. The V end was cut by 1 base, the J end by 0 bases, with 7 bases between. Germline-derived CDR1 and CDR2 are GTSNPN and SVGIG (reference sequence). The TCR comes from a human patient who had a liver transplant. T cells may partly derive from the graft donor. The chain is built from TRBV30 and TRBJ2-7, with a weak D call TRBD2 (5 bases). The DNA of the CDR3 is TGTGCCTGGAGTGGAGGGTCCTCCTACGAGCAGTACTTC. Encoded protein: CAWSGGSSYEQYF.